This T cell receptor beta chain was sequenced during a study of ipilimumab plus nivolumab after autologous stem cell transplantation (dated by TCRdb to about 2021). Study-wide context: Trial patients received a median of about 5 ipilimumab doses and under 10 nivolumab doses. The DLBCL cohort included primary refractory and relapsed disease, with 18-month progression-free survival of approximately 83% and 30% respectively. The intent-to-treat population of the trial was made up of thirty-five patients. The trial enrolled patients with high-risk diffuse large B cell lymphoma, mature T cell lymphoma, or multiple myeloma undergoing autologous transplant.

Comments on this clone: Its antigen is not yet known. The sample holds no much larger clone one base away, and base qualities are not on file.

What the work shows at the level of the full study, not this receptor alone: The authors concluded that combined checkpoint inhibition appeared tolerable when used as consolidation after transplant. The authors stated that profiles of the T cell receptor repertoire, regulatory T cell phenotype and gut microbiota provided a biologic rationale for studying this approach further.

Libraries were built with the immunoSEQ multiplex PCR assay. The clones in this table, taken by TCRdb from immuneACCESS, are in-frame only. Not every clone is retained; where verified, under half of the shortfall comes from an unresolved V gene, and the cause of the rest is unknown. This sample comprises over 80,000 clones, over 80% of them detected only once. Of the sample, around 2% falls within the top ten clones. Ipilimumab was given at 1 mg/kg intravenously on day 1 of selected weeks, and checkpoint therapy started 14 to 28 days after autologous transplant. Nivolumab was given at 3 mg/kg intravenously on day 1 of weeks 1, 4, 7, 10, and every two weeks through week 26. This Phase Ib clinical trial tested ipilimumab plus nivolumab, a combined checkpoint inhibition, as consolidation after autologous stem cell transplantation. V loses 4 bases at its end and J loses 2 bases; junction bases beyond the gene matches: 3. From the cysteine up to the phenylalanine, the CDR3 has a length of 14 residues. The DNA shown is the 42-base CDR3, in frame from base 1. CDR1 SNHLY and CDR2 FYNNEI are derived from the germline V gene.

The receptor's source is a male donor with diffuse large B-cell lymphoma. The source was PBMCs, collected in a trial of ipilimumab plus nivolumab as post-transplant consolidation. The chain is encoded by TRBV2 joined to TRBJ2-3; 7 junctional bases match TRBD1. The DNA sequence is TGTGCCAGCAGTGTCGGACAGGACACAGATACGCAGTATTTT. Its coded protein is CASSVGQDTDTQYF.